This T cell receptor beta chain is drawn from a study of vaccination effects on CD4 cells after COVID-19. For the study at large: It was a median of 72 days after the second dose that post-vaccine samples were obtained. Findings and limits, study-wide: Marked clonal contraction was seen late after vaccination (in both infection- and vaccine-induced clones). Researchers report that only 1 of 255 vaccine-induced clones in healthy vaccinees cross-reacted with common cold coronaviruses.

V was cut by 7 bases and J by 1 base, with 10 bases left in between. The CDR3 contains 13 residues. CDR1 and CDR2 (germline): LNHDA, SQIVND (reference sequence). The protocol was immunoSEQ multiplex PCR, while the TCRdb copy is restricted to in-frame clones and leaves out a portion. The data hold tens of thousands of clones, with over 55% observed a single time. Viral peptide pool expansion of antigen-specific CD4+ T cells preceded sequencing in the ViraFEST assay. Isolating CD4+ T cells followed approximately 9 days of culture. Each participant received a vaccine that was either BNT162b2 or mRNA-1273, given as two doses. The authors replaced half the medium with IL-2 medium on days 3 and 7. Comments on this clone: What it recognizes is unknown.

Source: CD4+ T cells from PBMCs cultured with HCoV-NL63 spike peptides, taken after COVID-19 vaccination. The V call is TRBV19, the J call TRBJ1-1; D remains ambiguous. The receptor's source is a human donor who received a COVID-19 vaccine. CDR3 region: CASTAQRNTEAFF. Written as DNA, the CDR3 is TGTGCCAGTACCGCCCAGAGGAACACTGAAGCTTTCTTT. Full variable domain (rest looked up from reference TRBV19 and TRBJ1-1): DGGITQSPKYLFRKEGQNVTLSCEQNLNHDAMYWYRQDPGQGLRLIYYSQIVNDFQKGDIAEGYSVSREKKESFPLTVTSAQKNPTAFYLCASTAQRNTEAFFGQGTRLTVV.